Below are 26 T cell receptor beta chains sequenced from a single sample in a study of cytotoxic CD8 clonotypes in ibrutinib-treated CLL. The data were produced by immunoSEQ multiplex PCR, yet TCRdb's version contains in-frame clones alone and is incomplete. The table records 57,000 or so clones, roughly 54% of them present only once. Sequenced here: PBMCs, sampled at disease progression, from a patient treated with ibrutinib. Receptor source: a human donor with chronic lymphocytic leukemia.

This clone was observed a few times. CDR3 sequence: CALGGPANYGYTF. CDR3 DNA: TGTGCCTTGGGGGGGCCAGCTAACTATGGCTACACCTTC. The genes are TRBV30 and TRBJ1-2; possibly TRBD1 for D (6 bases). Germline V gene lookup returns CDR1 GTSNPN and CDR2 SVGIG (reference sequence). V lost 7 bases to trimming and J lost 0 bases, with 12 bases between them. CDR3 length: 13 amino acids.

The chain has TRBV28 and TRBJ2-5, with unresolved D. Germline V gene sequence: CDR1 MDHEN, CDR2 SYDVKM. This CDR3 is 14 amino acids long. Trimming shortened V by 7 bases and J by 2 bases, and 14 bases separated the two germline ends. DNA for the CDR3: TGTGCCAGCACCAAGATAGGCACACAAGAGACCCAGTACTTC. Its translation: CASTKIGTQETQYF.

The chain links TRBV27 to TRBJ1-1, with unresolved D. Germline CDR1 and CDR2: MNHEY and SMNVEV (reference sequence). The CDR3 runs to 17 residues. V gave up 8 bases and J gave up 1 base, with 23 bases separating them. CDR3 loop: CASLSGQVGGGNTEAFF. The CDR3 region has the DNA TGTGCCAGCCTAAGCGGGCAGGTGGGTGGAGGGAACACTGAAGCTTTCTTT.

The rearrangement joins TRBV28 to TRBJ1-2, with D tentatively TRBD1 (5 bases). The germline gives CDR1 MDHEN, CDR2 SYDVKM. Deletions cut 8 bases from V and 8 bases from J, with 12 bases between. The length of the CDR3 is 11 residues. CDR3 nucleotides: TGTGCCAGCGGACAAGTTTACGGCTACACCTTC. This translates into CASGQVYGYTF.

The chain recombines TRBV15 with TRBJ1-1; TRBD1 is a possible D gene (6 bases). V lost 4 bases and J lost 4, with 10 bases in between. This CDR3 is built from 13 residues. The germline V gene has CDR1 LNHNV and CDR2 YYDKDF (reference sequence). The CDR3 loop is CATSISGATEAFF. CDR3 sequence (DNA): TGTGCCACCAGCATTTCAGGGGCCACTGAAGCTTTCTTT.

To note about this clone: Additional DNA sequences in this sample encode the identical CDR3. The chain employs TRBV28 and TRBJ1-2; possibly TRBD1 for D (6 bases). The V gene lost 6 bases and the J gene lost 3 bases, with 11 bases spanning the gap. CDR3 length: 13 residues. Germline V lookup: CDR1 MDHEN, CDR2 SYDVKM. CDR3 sequence (DNA): TGTGCCAGCAGCCTAGGACAGTACTATGGCTACACCTTC. Translated: CASSLGQYYGYTF.

The chain carries TRBV28 and TRBJ1-5; a possible D gene is TRBD1 (5 bases). This CDR3 has 14 residues. Germline lookup yields CDR1 MDHEN and CDR2 SYDVKM. V was clipped by 7 bases and J by 5 bases, with 15 bases between them. CDR3 residues: CASNKGRLDQPQHF. The DNA of the CDR3 is TGTGCCAGCAATAAGGGACGTCTCGATCAGCCCCAGCATTTT.

This chain joins TRBV28 and TRBJ2-5, with no clear D. Trimming pared 2 bases from V and 2 bases from J, leaving 18 bases between. Germline-derived CDR1 and CDR2 are MDHEN and SYDVKM. The CDR3 has 17 amino acids. This CDR3 reads CASSLEYIGATQETQYF. The DNA of the CDR3 is TGTGCCAGCAGTTTAGAATACATTGGAGCTACTCAAGAGACCCAGTACTTC.

This chain connects TRBV29-1 to TRBJ2-2; TRBD1 is a possible D gene (5 bases). The CDR3 is 12 amino acids. The ends were cut back, 6 bases at V and 7 bases at J, with 12 bases in the middle. The germline V gene encodes CDR1 SQVTM and CDR2 ANQGSEA. The CDR3 nucleotides are TGCAGCGTGCAAGGGGTCGGCGGGGAGCTGTTTTTT. Protein sequence: CSVQGVGGELFF.

The chain carries TRBV11-2 and TRBJ2-1, with a tentative D call TRBD1 (6 bases). Trimming cost V 3 bases and J 5 bases, with 14 bases left between them. Germline CDR1 and CDR2: SGHAT and FQNNGV. The CDR3 contains 15 residues. CDR3 coding DNA: TGTGCCAGCAGCTTTTGGGGGCCCTATAACAATGAGCAGTTCTTC. This translates into CASSFWGPYNNEQFF.

This clone was observed a few times. The chain has TRBV28 and TRBJ1-6, with no clear D. This CDR3 comprises 13 residues. Trimming cost V 7 bases and J 5 bases, with 9 bases left between them. Germline lookup yields CDR1 MDHEN and CDR2 SYDVKM. The CDR3 loop is CASKGGHNSPLHF. CDR3 DNA sequence: TGTGCCAGCAAGGGAGGCCATAATTCACCCCTCCACTTT.

This sequence joins TRBV29-1 and TRBJ2-2; 8 bases align to TRBD2. CDR3 size: 12 residues. V shed 5 bases, J shed 7 bases, and the junction held 3 bases outside the gene matches. The V gene's germline CDR1 is SQVTM and CDR2 ANQGSEA. The CDR3 nucleotides read TGCAGCGTTAGAGCGGGGGTCGGGGAGCTGTTTTTT. Translated, it gives CSVRAGVGELFF.

V is TRBV4-2 and J is TRBJ2-7; 7 nucleotides match TRBD2. CDR1 and CDR2 (germline): LGHNA, YNFKEQ. The CDR3 sequence is 14 residues long. J lost 6 bases, V lost 0 bases, and 5 bases had no gene match. In DNA, the CDR3 is TGTGCCAGCAGCCAAGAGTGGGAGGGAACCGAGCAGTACTTC. Its translation: CASSQEWEGTEQYF.

The CDR3 DNA is TGTGCCATCAGTGCGGGACTAGCGGGAGAGCAGTTCTTC. Translated, it gives CAISAGLAGEQFF. The chain has TRBV10-3 and TRBJ2-1; TRBD2 aligns across 13 bases. The CDR3 length is 13 residues. V shed 4 bases and J 10 bases; nucleotides not matched to a gene: 1. Germline CDR1 is ENHRY and CDR2 is SYGVKD.

This clone has only a few counts. This chain connects TRBV25-1 to TRBJ2-5; the match to TRBD2 covers 9 bases. Germline V CDR1 and CDR2: MGHDK, SYGVNS. The CDR3 covers 11 residues. In DNA, the CDR3 is TGTGTTAGCGGGGGAGACGGGACCCAGTACTTC. The encoded protein is CVSGGDGTQYF.

The chain is built from TRBV4-3 and TRBJ2-1; D ambiguous. The CDR3 loop spans 16 amino acids. Per the germline V gene, CDR1 is LGHNA and CDR2 is YSLEER. Trimming left V 0 bases short and J 2 bases short, with 11 bases between. The CDR3 DNA reads as TGCGCCAGCAGCCAAGACTCGGGCAGTACCTACAATGAGCAGTTCTTC. Translating it yields CASSQDSGSTYNEQFF.

The CDR3 loop is CASSRSGGQNTEAFF. As DNA, the CDR3 is TGTGCCAGCAGCCGTTCGGGGGGGCAGAACACTGAAGCTTTCTTT. This chain uses TRBV7-2 with TRBJ1-1; D may be TRBD1 (6 bases). The CDR3 loop spans 15 amino acids. V lost 5 bases and J 1 base, leaving 14 bases between the germline ends. Germline-derived CDR1 and CDR2 are SGHTA and FQGNSA.

V and J are TRBV19 and TRBJ2-3, with a possible D match to TRBD2 (5 bases). The CDR3 length is 15 residues. Trimming stripped 4 bases from V and 1 base from J, with 12 bases between. CDR1 and CDR2 (germline): LNHDA, SQIVND (reference sequence). The CDR3 protein is CASSRVAGGTDTQYF. The CDR3 nucleotides are TGTGCCAGTAGTAGGGTCGCGGGTGGCACAGATACGCAGTATTTT.

This clone occurred a few times. The chain links TRBV6-6 to TRBJ2-1; D is unclear. The CDR3 extends over 14 amino acids. CDR1 and CDR2 (germline): MNHNY, SVGAGI (reference sequence). Trimming cost V 0 bases and J 8 bases, with 11 bases left between them. CDR3 DNA sequence: TGTGCCAGCAGTTACTCGTTCTTGTCCTATGAGCAGTTCTTC. This gives the protein CASSYSFLSYEQFF.

This clone was seen a handful of times. The same CDR3 is also encoded by other DNA sequences in this sample. The chain carries TRBV6-5 and TRBJ2-7; D tentatively fits TRBD1 or TRBD2 (5 bases each). CDR3 length equals 16 residues. Trimming stripped 2 bases from V and 0 bases from J, with 14 bases between. The V gene's germline CDR1 is MNHEY and CDR2 SVGAGI. DNA of the CDR3: TGTGCCAGCAGTTACGGGACGGCAGGGAGCTCCTACGAGCAGTACTTC. This translates into CASSYGTAGSSYEQYF.

This clone was counted a few times. V usage is TRBV6-5 and J usage is TRBJ2-7, with no clear D. Germline loops: CDR1 MNHEY, CDR2 SVGAGI. CDR3 length: 15 amino acids. V lost 0 bases to trimming and J lost 2 bases, with 11 bases between them. The CDR3 protein is CASSYSGGLTYEQYF. CDR3 DNA: TGTGCCAGCAGTTACTCGGGTGGGCTTACCTACGAGCAGTACTTC.

Only one count was recorded for this clone. The chain links TRBV28 to TRBJ2-7, with D tentatively TRBD2 (5 bases). The V gene's germline CDR1 is MDHEN and CDR2 SYDVKM. The CDR3 spans 14 residues. V shed 6 bases and J shed 3 bases, with 15 bases lying between them. The CDR3 sequence is CASSQLSGSYEQYF. DNA for the CDR3: TGTGCCAGCAGCCAGCTAAGTGGGAGCTACGAGCAGTACTTC. The variable domain in full, with the rest retrieved from reference TRBV28 and TRBJ2-7, is DVKVTQSSRYLVKRTGEKVFLECVQDMDHENMFWYRQDPGLGLRLIYFSYDVKMKEKGDIPEGYSVSREKKERFSLILESASTNQTSMYLCASSQLSGSYEQYFGPGTRLTVT.

CDR3 sequence reads: CASSYWGAEAFF. For the CDR3, the DNA is TGTGCCAGCAGTTACTGGGGAGCTGAAGCTTTCTTT. This chain links TRBV6-5 with TRBJ1-1; D unresolved. This CDR3 region has 12 residues. Germline CDR1 MNHEY, CDR2 SVGAGI. Trimming took 1 base from V and 6 from J, leaving 6 bases between them.

This clone was seen a handful of times. This chain joins TRBV6-5 and TRBJ1-6, with TRBD1 matching 10 bases. Germline V gives CDR1 MNHEY, CDR2 SVGAGI. V was pared by 6 bases and J by 7 bases, with 3 bases of the junction left unmatched. The CDR3 extends over 14 amino acids. This chain's CDR3 is CASRRDRGNSPLHF. CDR3 DNA: TGTGCCAGCAGAAGGGACAGGGGAAATTCACCCCTCCACTTT.

The rearrangement links TRBV4-2 to TRBJ2-3; 11 bases are shared with TRBD2. J gave up 6 bases and V 1 base, and 9 bases lay outside the gene matches. Germline assignment: CDR1 LGHNA and CDR2 YNFKEQ. The CDR3 spans 17 residues. The CDR3 DNA reads TGTGCCAGCAGCCAAGCGCACGTGACTAGCGGGGTGGATACGCAGTATTTT. Protein: CASSQAHVTSGVDTQYF.

The rearrangement uses TRBV30 and TRBJ2-7; the D gene is possibly TRBD1 (5 bases). The CDR3 runs 11 residues. V dropped 0 bases and J dropped 10 bases, with 10 bases sitting between them. The germline V gene has CDR1 GTSNPN and CDR2 SVGIG (reference sequence). In DNA form, the CDR3 reads TGTGCCTGGAGTGTAGGCCAGGGACAGTACTTC. This codes for CAWSVGQGQYF.